This record looks at one T cell receptor (beta chain) sequence and its context. The antigen is not known. The record originates from a study of Ad26.COV2.S vaccination and SARS-CoV-2 variants. Study at large: The Ad26.COV2.S arm of the COV1001 trial was where the donor was placed. General study points: Recipients of vaccine and of placebo showed similar breadth of their non-spike TCR repertoires.

The CDR3 is 18 amino acids. Per germline, CDR1 KGHDR and CDR2 SFDVKD. J gave up 3 bases and V 2 bases, and 7 bases lay outside the gene matches. As to treatment: roughly 20 received Ad26.COV2.S at low or high dose, single or two shots; 5 received placebo; per-sample allocation not given. Day 63 following the first vaccine or placebo injection was when the samples were taken. Donor was an adult aged 18-55 years in Boston. Wuhan-strain SARS-CoV-2 spike was expressed by the Ad26 vector that made up the vaccine. Method: immunoSEQ multiplex PCR; TCRdb's copy keeps in-frame clones and lacks some. This table holds about 480,000 clones, roughly 85% found once.

Material: peripheral blood, obtained in a trial of Ad26.COV2.S vaccine versus placebo. V usage is TRBV24-1 and J usage is TRBJ2-1, with TRBD2 matching 12 bases. The source is a person between 18 and 60 years old who received the Ad26.COV2.S COVID-19 vaccine or a placebo. As DNA, the CDR3 is TGTGCCACCAGTGATTACCCGGAGACTAGCGGGAGCTACAATGAGCAGTTCTTC. Amino acids: CATSDYPETSGSYNEQFF.